The clone carrying this T cell receptor beta chain has a count of ten or more. The sample is drawn from a study of T cells in Graves' hyperthyroidism and ophthalmopathy. Study-level information: Blood was drawn when the patient was first diagnosed and still untreated.

Amplified regions were TCR beta CDR3 sequences from RNA transcripts. TCR CDR3 underwent first-round RT-PCR with the HTBI primer set. From the multiplex PCR reads, TCRdb called clonotypes with MiXCR, one entry per CDR3 protein. Of roughly 360,000 distinct CDR3 sequences listed, roughly 14% are singletons. Exclusion of patients followed from uncontrolled infection, other autoimmune disease, pregnancy or lactation. The authors obtained PBMCs from 7.5 to 10 ml of fresh peripheral blood. The ends were cut back, 2 bases at V and 1 base at J, with 11 bases in the middle. The CDR3 sequence is 15 residues long. Per the germline V gene, CDR1 is SGHRS and CDR2 is YFSETQ.

The receptor comes from a man younger than 40 with Graves' hyperthyroidism that later progressed to Graves' ophthalmopathy. This chain uses TRBV5-1 with TRBJ2-3; unclear D gene. The sequenced sample consisted of blood. CDR3 coding DNA: TGCGCCAGCAGCTTATCCAGTTACCGCACAGATACGCAGTATTTT. This codes for CASSLSSYRTDTQYF.